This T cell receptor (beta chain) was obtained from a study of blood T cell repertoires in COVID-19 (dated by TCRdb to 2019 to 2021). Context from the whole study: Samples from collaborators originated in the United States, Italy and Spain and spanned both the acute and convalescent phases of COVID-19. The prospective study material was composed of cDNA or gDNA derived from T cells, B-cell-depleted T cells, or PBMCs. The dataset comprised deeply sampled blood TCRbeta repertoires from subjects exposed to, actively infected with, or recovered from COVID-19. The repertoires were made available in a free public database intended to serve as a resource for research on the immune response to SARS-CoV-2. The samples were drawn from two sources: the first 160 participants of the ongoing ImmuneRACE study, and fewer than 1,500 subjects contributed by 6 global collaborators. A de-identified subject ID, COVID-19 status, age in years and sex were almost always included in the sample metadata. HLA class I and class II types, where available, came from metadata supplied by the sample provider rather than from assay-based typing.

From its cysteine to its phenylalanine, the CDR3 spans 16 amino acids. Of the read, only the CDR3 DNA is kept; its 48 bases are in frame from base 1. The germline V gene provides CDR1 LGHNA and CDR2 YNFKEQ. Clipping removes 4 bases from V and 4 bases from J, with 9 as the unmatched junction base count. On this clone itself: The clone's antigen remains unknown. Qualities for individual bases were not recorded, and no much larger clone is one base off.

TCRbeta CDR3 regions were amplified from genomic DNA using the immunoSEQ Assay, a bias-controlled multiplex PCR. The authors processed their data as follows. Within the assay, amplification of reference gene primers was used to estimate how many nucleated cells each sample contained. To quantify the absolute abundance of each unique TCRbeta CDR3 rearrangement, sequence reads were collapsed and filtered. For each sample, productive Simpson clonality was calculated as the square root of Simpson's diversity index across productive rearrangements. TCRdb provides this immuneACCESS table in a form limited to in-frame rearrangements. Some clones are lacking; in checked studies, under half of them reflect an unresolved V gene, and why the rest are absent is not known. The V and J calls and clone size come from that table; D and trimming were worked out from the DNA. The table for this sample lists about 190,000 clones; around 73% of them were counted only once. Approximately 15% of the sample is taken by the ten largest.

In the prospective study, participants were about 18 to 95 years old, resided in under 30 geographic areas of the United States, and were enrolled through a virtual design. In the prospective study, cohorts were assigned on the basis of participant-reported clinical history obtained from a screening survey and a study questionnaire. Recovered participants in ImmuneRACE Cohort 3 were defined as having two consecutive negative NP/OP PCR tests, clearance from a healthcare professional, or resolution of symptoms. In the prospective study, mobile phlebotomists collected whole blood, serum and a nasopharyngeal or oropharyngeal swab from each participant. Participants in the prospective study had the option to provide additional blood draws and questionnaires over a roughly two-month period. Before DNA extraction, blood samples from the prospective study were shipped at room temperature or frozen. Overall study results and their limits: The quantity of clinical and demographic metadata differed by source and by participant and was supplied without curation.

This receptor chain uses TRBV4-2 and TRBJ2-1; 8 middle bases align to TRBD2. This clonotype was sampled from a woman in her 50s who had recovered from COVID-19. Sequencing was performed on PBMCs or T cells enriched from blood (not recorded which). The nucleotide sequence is TGTGCCAGCAGCCGGGGGTGGCCTAGCGGGTACAATGAGCAGTTCTTC. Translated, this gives CASSRGWPSGYNEQFF.